The 27 T cell receptor beta chains presented below share a single source sample, sequenced in a study of T-cell reconstitution after alpha-beta-depleted transplantation in children. Unique molecular identifiers were built into the TCRbeta library. TCRdb processed the PCR reads anew with MiXCR; each CDR3 protein has one entry. The sample includes a few hundred thousand distinct CDR3 sequences, roughly an eighth seen only once; the top ten take 4.5% to 6%. Sequenced here: PBMCs from the stem cell graft donor, sampled from the stem cell graft. The source of these receptors is a human donor who donated a stem cell graft to a child with combined immunodeficiency.

This chain uses TRBV7-2 with TRBJ2-7, with unresolved D. Trimming shortened V by 0 bases and J by 2 bases, and 11 bases separated the two germline ends. The CDR3 is made up of 15 amino acids. Germline CDR1 SGHTA, CDR2 FQGNSA. CDR3 sequence reads: CASSLAAGATYEQYF. CDR3 coding DNA: TGTGCCAGCAGCTTAGCGGCCGGTGCCACCTACGAGCAGTACTTC.

This clonotype was recorded a few times. V usage is TRBV5-1 and J usage is TRBJ1-1; D gene unclear. Germline CDR1 and CDR2: SGHRS and YFSETQ. V was pared by 3 bases and J by 2 bases, with 11 bases between. The CDR3 has 14 residues. This chain's CDR3 is CASSWGSSNTEAFF. CDR3 bases: TGCGCCAGCAGCTGGGGTTCCAGTAACACTGAAGCTTTCTTT.

In this sample, this clonotype turned up a few times. The chain recombines TRBV18 with TRBJ2-5; D is tentatively TRBD1 or TRBD2 (6 bases each). V was cut by 0 bases and J by 9 bases, with 17 bases left in between. The V gene's germline CDR1 is KGHSH and CDR2 LQKENI. The CDR3 extends over 15 amino acids. Written as DNA, the CDR3 is TGTGCCAGCTCACCACCGACGGGGGCCGGGGAAGCCCAGTACTTC. Amino acid sequence: CASSPPTGAGEAQYF.

This clonotype appeared a few times. This chain links TRBV19 with TRBJ2-3, with 9 positions matching TRBD2. With V trimmed by 3 bases and J by 2 bases, 6 bases remained unmatched. Germline CDR1 is LNHDA and CDR2 is SQIVND (reference sequence). The CDR3 has 16 amino acids. DNA for the CDR3: TGTGCCAGTAGTATCGGCGCGGGAGGGCCCACAGATACGCAGTATTTT. Translating gives CASSIGAGGPTDTQYF.

This clonotype was observed a handful of times. The chain couples TRBV7-3 to TRBJ2-5; 8 positions agree with TRBD2. The CDR3 consists of 15 residues. Unmatched junction bases numbered 8, after V lost 5 bases and J lost 3 bases. Germline loops: CDR1 SGHTA, CDR2 FQGTGA. The CDR3 region is CASSPQGLGEETQYF. The CDR3 DNA follows: TGTGCCAGCAGCCCACAGGGACTAGGAGAAGAGACCCAGTACTTC.

This clonotype has at least ten counts. The chain joins TRBV7-2 to TRBJ1-2; D is undetermined. The CDR3 has 14 amino acids. The germline V gene encodes CDR1 SGHTA and CDR2 FQGNSA. V was cut by 1 base and J by 2 bases, with 8 bases left in between. CDR3 residues: CASSLGGANYGYTF. The CDR3 region has the DNA TGTGCCAGCAGCTTAGGGGGAGCAAACTATGGCTACACCTTC.

This clonotype occurred a few times. The CDR3, as DNA: TGTGCCAGCAGCGTACAGGGAGCTAGAATGGATTCACCCCTCCACTTT. It encodes CASSVQGARMDSPLHF. The V gene is TRBV9, the J gene TRBJ1-6; weak D call: TRBD1 (5 bases). V lost 1 base and J 8 bases, leaving 16 bases between the germline ends. The CDR3 spans 16 residues. Germline V gives CDR1 SGDLS, CDR2 YYNGEE.

This chain links TRBV19 with TRBJ2-7; D is undetermined. The CDR3 has 15 amino acids. Germline CDR1 LNHDA, CDR2 SQIVND (reference sequence). V was shortened by 3 bases and J by 2 bases, with 14 bases between the two germline ends. CDR3 amino acids: CASSILSRDAYEQYF. The CDR3 nucleotides are TGTGCCAGTAGTATTTTGTCAAGGGATGCCTACGAGCAGTACTTC. The entire variable domain, with the rest obtained from reference TRBV19 and TRBJ2-7, is as follows: DGGITQSPKYLFRKEGQNVTLSCEQNLNHDAMYWYRQDPGQGLRLIYYSQIVNDFQKGDIAEGYSVSREKKESFPLTVTSAQKNPTAFYLCASSILSRDAYEQYFGPGTRLTVT.

The J gene is TRBJ2-1, the V gene TRBV19; 10 bases map to TRBD1. With 6 bases clipped from V and 8 bases from J, the junction kept 7 bases outside the gene matches. Germline V CDR1 and CDR2: LNHDA, SQIVND (reference sequence). The CDR3 is 14 residues long. The CDR3 DNA reads TGTGCCAGTAGATTAAATGGACAGGGGGATGAGCAGTTCTTC. This encodes CASRLNGQGDEQFF.

This clonotype has only a few counts. The V gene is TRBV7-2, the J gene TRBJ2-7; 11 bases are a match to TRBD2. CDR1 and CDR2 (germline): SGHTA, FQGNSA. This CDR3 has 15 amino acids. Trimming cost V 5 bases and J 2 bases; bases outside gene matches: 5. DNA of the CDR3: TGTGCCAGCAGCCTTAGCGGGAGGGCCCCCTACGAGCAGTACTTC. It codes for CASSLSGRAPYEQYF.

The V gene is TRBV11-2, the J gene TRBJ2-2; 9 nucleotides line up with TRBD2. V shed 4 bases, J shed 4 bases, and the junction held 4 bases outside the gene matches. Germline-derived CDR1 and CDR2 are SGHAT and FQNNGV. The CDR3 spans 15 residues. CDR3 residues: CASSYIAGVTGELFF. The DNA of the CDR3 is TGTGCCAGCAGCTATATAGCGGGAGTCACCGGGGAGCTGTTTTTT.

This clonotype came up many times. The chain combines TRBV27 with TRBJ1-4, with D tentatively TRBD1 (5 bases). Germline V lookup: CDR1 MNHEY, CDR2 SMNVEV (reference sequence). The length of the CDR3 is 17 residues. V gave up 4 bases and J gave up 7 bases, with 22 bases separating them. The CDR3 DNA reads as TGTGCCAGCAGTTCATCCCCGGGGAGGGGTCGGGTTGAAAAACTGTTTTTT. Protein product: CASSSSPGRGRVEKLFF.

This clonotype has a count of ten or more. The chain links TRBV6-2 or TRBV6-3 to TRBJ2-1; perhaps TRBD1 as D (5 bases). Germline CDR1 is MNHEY and CDR2 is SVGEGT. The CDR3 runs 13 residues. V was cut by 2 bases and J by 4 bases, with 6 bases left in between. The CDR3 reads CASSYGHYNEQFF. The DNA of the CDR3 is TGTGCCAGCAGTTACGGACATTACAATGAGCAGTTCTTC.

Ten or more counts support this clonotype. The chain joins TRBV9 to TRBJ1-5; D might be TRBD1 (5 bases). Trimming stripped 0 bases from V and 2 bases from J, with 6 bases between. The CDR3 length is 14 residues. Germline V CDR1 and CDR2: SGDLS, YYNGEE. CDR3 sequence (DNA): TGTGCCAGCAGCGTAGGCAGGGGCAATCAGCCCCAGCATTTT. This translates into CASSVGRGNQPQHF.

The table lists this clonotype with many counts. This chain uses TRBV6-1 with TRBJ2-5, with 10 bases matching TRBD2. This CDR3 is 14 amino acids long. Trimming at V came to 5 bases and at J to 4 bases, leaving 4 bases not matched to a gene. In germline, CDR1 is MNHNS, CDR2 SASEGT. The CDR3 DNA reads as TGTGCCAGCAGTCCTGGACTAGCGGTAGAGACCCAGTACTTC. The encoded protein is CASSPGLAVETQYF.

The table lists this clonotype with many counts. This chain joins TRBV12-3 or TRBV12-4 and TRBJ2-7; D gene unclear. This CDR3 is 14 amino acids long. Trimming cost V 0 bases and J 9 bases, with 15 bases left between them. This chain's CDR3 is CASSLADLQRGQYF. CDR3 bases: TGTGCCAGCAGTTTAGCCGACTTACAAAGAGGGCAGTACTTC.

This clonotype showed up many times. This chain links TRBV12-3 or TRBV12-4 with TRBJ2-7, with D possibly matching TRBD2 (6 bases). V lost 5 bases, J lost 3 bases, and 20 bases lay in between. This CDR3 spans 16 amino acids. CDR3 in DNA: TGTGCCAGCAGTCCTTCGTGGGGTAGCGGATTCTACGAGCAGTACTTC. It specifies CASSPSWGSGFYEQYF.

This clonotype was counted many times. The J gene is TRBJ2-7, the V gene TRBV10-3, with no clear D. The ends were cut back, 6 bases at V and 1 base at J, with 7 bases in the middle. Per the germline V gene, CDR1 is ENHRY and CDR2 is SYGVKD. This CDR3 contains 12 residues. CDR3 region: CAISFQSYEQYF. The CDR3 nucleotides are TGTGCCATCAGCTTCCAATCCTACGAGCAGTACTTC.

In its sample, this clonotype was seen a few times. This chain joins TRBV13 and TRBJ2-7; D is possibly TRBD1 or TRBD2 (5 bases each). CDR3 length: 14 residues. CDR1 is PRHDT, CDR2 FYEKMQ, per germline (reference sequence). V was clipped by 5 bases and J by 4 bases, with 15 bases between them. DNA for the CDR3: TGTGCCAGCAGCAACCACGGGACGGAATACGAGCAGTACTTC. This gives the protein CASSNHGTEYEQYF.

Many counts were recorded for this clonotype. This chain joins TRBV7-2 and TRBJ2-1; 11 nucleotides agree with TRBD2. Germline assignment: CDR1 SGHTA and CDR2 FQGNSA. This CDR3 is built from 15 residues. V was clipped by 1 base and J by 9 bases; unmatched bases: 5. The CDR3 spells CASSLGTSGLAEQFF. In DNA, the CDR3 is TGTGCCAGCAGCTTAGGGACTAGCGGGTTGGCTGAGCAGTTCTTC.

The table lists this clonotype with a few counts. The rearrangement uses TRBV7-2 and TRBJ1-6; D is possibly TRBD1 (5 bases). The germline V gene has CDR1 SGHTA and CDR2 FQGNSA. The CDR3 consists of 15 residues. V was cut by 5 bases and J by 6 bases, with 14 bases left in between. The CDR3: CASSRDRSGNSPLHF. For the CDR3, the DNA is TGTGCCAGCAGCCGAGACAGATCTGGTAATTCACCCCTCCACTTT.

This clonotype came up many times. The V and J genes are TRBV5-1 and TRBJ2-7; 7 positions agree with TRBD1. V shed 4 bases, J shed 2 bases, and the junction held 3 bases outside the gene matches. The CDR3 loop spans 13 amino acids. Looked up from germline, CDR1 is SGHRS and CDR2 is YFSETQ. The CDR3, as DNA: TGCGCCAGCAGCAAGGGACAGACCTACGAGCAGTACTTC. This gives the protein CASSKGQTYEQYF.

This clonotype was picked up a small number of times. This rearrangement joins TRBV4-2 to TRBJ2-3, with 10 bases matching TRBD2. The CDR3 length is 16 residues. V shed 3 bases and J 2 bases; nucleotides not matched to a gene: 5. Germline assignment: CDR1 LGHNA and CDR2 YNFKEQ. The CDR3 coding sequence is TGTGCCAGCAGCCAGACACTAGCGGGGATCACAGATACGCAGTATTTT. This translates into CASSQTLAGITDTQYF.

This clonotype was detected many times. V and J are TRBV4-2 and TRBJ2-1; the D is unclear. The CDR3 is made up of 15 amino acids. V lost 0 bases and J lost 4, with 10 bases in between. Germline V gene lookup returns CDR1 LGHNA and CDR2 YNFKEQ. The CDR3 DNA is TGTGCCAGCAGCCAAGAGGCGACCAGTTACAATGAGCAGTTCTTC. It is translated as CASSQEATSYNEQFF.

This clonotype was recorded many times. The V call is TRBV5-1, the J call TRBJ2-7; no clear D gene. Germline V lookup: CDR1 SGHRS, CDR2 YFSETQ. This CDR3 is built from 13 residues. V was cut by 1 base and J by 4 bases, with 9 bases left in between. The CDR3 loop is CASSLTRPYEQYF. DNA for the CDR3: TGCGCCAGCAGCTTGACAAGGCCTTACGAGCAGTACTTC.

This chain connects TRBV4-3 to TRBJ1-4; D perhaps matches TRBD1 (6 bases). The CDR3 covers 15 residues. Germline values: CDR1 LGHNA, CDR2 YSLEER. Deletions cut 1 base from V and 8 bases from J, with 14 bases between. CDR3 coding DNA: TGCGCCAGCAGCCAAGGTCCAGGGGAAGGAGAAAAACTGTTTTTT. Translating gives CASSQGPGEGEKLFF.

This chain connects TRBV24-1 to TRBJ2-7, with 12 positions matching TRBD2. With V trimmed by 10 bases and J by 6 bases, 9 bases remained unmatched. CDR3 size: 14 residues. Germline V gene sequence: CDR1 KGHDR, CDR2 SFDVKD. This CDR3 reads CATLITSGRSEQYF. The CDR3, as DNA: TGTGCCACGCTCATTACTAGCGGGAGGAGCGAGCAGTACTTC.